Sequencing of this T cell receptor beta chain was carried out in a study of CD8+ T cells in alopecia areata. Whole-study context: At a dose of 5 to 10 mg twice daily, oral tofacitinib was given to treated patients. Study-wide results and caveats: Between patients, shared TCR sequences were less clear than in mice. This was possibly due in part to HLA diversity in the patient population.

Extraction of RNA preceded its reverse transcription into cDNA, which served as the sequencing template. Generated by immunoSEQ multiplex PCR, the TCRdb table keeps only in-frame clones and is missing some. This table holds about 200,000 clones, approximately 61% found once. This clone showed up just a few times. What it recognizes is unknown. Obtained from alopecia areata patients were lesional scalp punch biopsies along with peripheral blood. V was cut by 3 bases and J by 1 base, with 9 bases left in between. The CDR3 runs to 13 residues. In germline, CDR1 is SQVTM, CDR2 ANQGSEA. The chain couples TRBV29-1 to TRBJ1-1, with D unclear. The TCR comes from a human donor with alopecia areata. Sequenced here: CD4+ T cells sorted from blood, sampled at week 0. CDR3 amino acids: CSVDRQQNTEAFF. CDR3 nucleotides: TGCAGCGTTGATCGGCAGCAGAACACTGAAGCTTTCTTT.